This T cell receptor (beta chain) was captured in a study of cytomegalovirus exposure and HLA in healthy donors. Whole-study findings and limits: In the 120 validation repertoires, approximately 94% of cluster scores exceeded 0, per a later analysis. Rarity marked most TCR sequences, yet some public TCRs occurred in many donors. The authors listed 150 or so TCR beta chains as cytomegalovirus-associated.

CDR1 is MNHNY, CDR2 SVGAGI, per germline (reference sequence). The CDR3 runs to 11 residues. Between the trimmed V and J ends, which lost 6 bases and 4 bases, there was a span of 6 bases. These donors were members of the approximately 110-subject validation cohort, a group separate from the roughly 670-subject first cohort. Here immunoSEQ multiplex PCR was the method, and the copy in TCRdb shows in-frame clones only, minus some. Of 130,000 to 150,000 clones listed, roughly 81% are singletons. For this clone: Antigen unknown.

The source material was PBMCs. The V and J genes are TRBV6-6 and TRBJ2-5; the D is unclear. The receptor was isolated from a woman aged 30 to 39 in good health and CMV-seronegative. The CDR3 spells CASSKAETQYF. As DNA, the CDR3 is TGTGCCAGCAGCAAAGCAGAGACCCAGTACTTC.